These 4 T cell receptor gamma chains were all obtained from the same sample, sequenced in a study of Vδ1+ human thymocytes. General study points: Highly polyclonal TRG and TRD repertoires with Gaussian CDR3 length distributions appeared in thymus.

These receptors have no known antigen. Extracted RNA was reverse transcribed into cDNA. Pooled V-gene forward primers with one constant-region reverse primer generated the CDR3 amplicons by multiplex PCR. TCRdb re-identified clones in the multiplex PCR reads via CATT. Altogether about 22,000 gamma-chain clones are present, approximately 14% being singletons, with the ten largest covering about 1.9%. The sample consisted of Vdelta1+ gamma-delta thymocytes from the thymus. As to subset: FACS-sorted CD3+ TCRalphabeta- TCRVdelta1+ TCRVdelta2- thymocytes. These receptor sequences come from a child younger than two who had congenital heart surgery.

J is TRGJ1 or TRGJ2 and V is TRGV9. J was trimmed by 3 bases and V by 0 bases; bases with no gene match: 8. Germline CDR1 and CDR2: GITISATS and ISYDGTV (reference sequence). This CDR3 has 15 amino acids. CDR3: CALWEVPGIYYKKLF. The CDR3, as DNA: TGTGCCTTGTGGGAGGTGCCGGGGATTTATTATAAGAAACTCTTT.

The rearrangement joins TRGV8 to TRGJP1. This CDR3 spans 14 amino acids. The V and J ends lost 6 bases and 0 bases, in that order; junction bases with no gene match: 4. Germline V gene data show CDR1 as VENAVY and CDR2 as YDSYNSRV. This chain's CDR3 is CATWCNTTGWFKIF. In nucleotides, the CDR3 is TGTGCCACCTGGTGTAATACCACTGGTTGGTTCAAGATATTT.

This clone was seen only a few times. At one end the junction does not follow the germline gene, possibly because of a read error. V is TRGV4 and J is TRGJ1 or TRGJ2. CDR3 length equals 12 residues. Germline V gene lookup returns CDR1 EGSTGY and CDR2 YDSYTSSV. The CDR3 bases are TGTGCCACCTGGAATGGGCGGGTTAAGAAACTCTTT. Protein product: CATWNGRVKKLF.

This clone was picked up a small number of times. V gene TRGV4 combines with J gene TRGJ1 or TRGJ2. Germline V lookup: CDR1 EGSTGY, CDR2 YDSYTSSV. V was pared by 9 bases and J by 13 bases, with 9 bases of the junction left unmatched. The CDR3 spans 9 residues. The chain's CDR3 is CATRGEKLF. The CDR3 region has the DNA TGTGCCACCCGGGGAGAAAAACTCTTT.